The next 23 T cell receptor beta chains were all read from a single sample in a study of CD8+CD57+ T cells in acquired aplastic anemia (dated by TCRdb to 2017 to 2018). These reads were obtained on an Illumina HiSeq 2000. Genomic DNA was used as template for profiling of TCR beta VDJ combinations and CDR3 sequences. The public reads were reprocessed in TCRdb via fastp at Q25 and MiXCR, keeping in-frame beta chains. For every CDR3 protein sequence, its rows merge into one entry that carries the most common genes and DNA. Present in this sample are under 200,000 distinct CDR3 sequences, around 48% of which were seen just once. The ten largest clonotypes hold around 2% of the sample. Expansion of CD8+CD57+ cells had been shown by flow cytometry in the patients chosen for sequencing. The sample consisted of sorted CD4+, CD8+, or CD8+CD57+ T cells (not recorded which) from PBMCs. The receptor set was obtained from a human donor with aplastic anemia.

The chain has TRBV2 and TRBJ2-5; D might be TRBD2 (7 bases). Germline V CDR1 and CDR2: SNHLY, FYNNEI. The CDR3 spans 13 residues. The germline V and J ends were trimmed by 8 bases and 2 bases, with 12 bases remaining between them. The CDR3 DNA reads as TGTGCCAGCGGGGGGGACACGCAAGAGACCCAGTACTTC. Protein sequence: CASGGDTQETQYF.

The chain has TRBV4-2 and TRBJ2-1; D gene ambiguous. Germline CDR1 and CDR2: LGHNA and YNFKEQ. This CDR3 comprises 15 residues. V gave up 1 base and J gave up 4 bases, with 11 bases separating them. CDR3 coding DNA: TGTGCCAGCAGCCAAGTTCGGACGGATTACAATGAGCAGTTCTTC. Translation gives CASSQVRTDYNEQFF.

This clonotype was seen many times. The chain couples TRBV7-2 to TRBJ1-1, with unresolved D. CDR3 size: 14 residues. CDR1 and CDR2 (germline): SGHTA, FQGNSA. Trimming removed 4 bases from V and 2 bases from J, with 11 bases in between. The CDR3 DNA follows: TGTGCCAGCAGCTCGTGGGGTGCTAACACTGAAGCTTTCTTT. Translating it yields CASSSWGANTEAFF.

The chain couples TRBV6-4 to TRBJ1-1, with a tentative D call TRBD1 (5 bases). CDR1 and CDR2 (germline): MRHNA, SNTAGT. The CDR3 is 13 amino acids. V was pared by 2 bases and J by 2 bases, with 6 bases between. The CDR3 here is CASSDQGNTEAFF. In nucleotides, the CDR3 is TGTGCCAGCAGTGACCAGGGCAACACTGAAGCTTTCTTT.

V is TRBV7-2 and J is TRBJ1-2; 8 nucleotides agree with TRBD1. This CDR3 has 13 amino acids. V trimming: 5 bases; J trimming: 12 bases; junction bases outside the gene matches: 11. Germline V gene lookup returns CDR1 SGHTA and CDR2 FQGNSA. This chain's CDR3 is CASSIGQGSGNTF. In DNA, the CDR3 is TGTGCCAGCAGCATAGGACAGGGATCTGGAAACACCTTC. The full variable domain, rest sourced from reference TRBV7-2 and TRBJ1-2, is GAGVSQSPSNKVTEKGKDVELRCDPISGHTALYWYRQSLGQGLEFLIYFQGNSAPDKSGLPSDRFSAERTGGSVSTLTIQRTQQEDSAVYLCASSIGQGSGNTFGSGTRLTVV.

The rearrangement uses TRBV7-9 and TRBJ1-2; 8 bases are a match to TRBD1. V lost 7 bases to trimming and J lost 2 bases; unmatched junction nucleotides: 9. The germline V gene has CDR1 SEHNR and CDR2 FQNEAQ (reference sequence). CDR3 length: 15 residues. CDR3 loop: CASTSRTGSNYGYTF. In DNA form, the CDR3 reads TGTGCCAGCACCTCCCGGACAGGGTCAAACTATGGCTACACCTTC.

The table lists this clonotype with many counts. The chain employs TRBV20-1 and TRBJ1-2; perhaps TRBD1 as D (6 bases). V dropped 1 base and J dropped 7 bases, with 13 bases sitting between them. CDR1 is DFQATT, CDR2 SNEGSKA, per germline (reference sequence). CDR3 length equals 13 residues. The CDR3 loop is CSARGLDSSGYTF. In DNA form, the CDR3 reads TGCAGTGCTAGAGGATTGGACAGTAGTGGCTACACCTTC.

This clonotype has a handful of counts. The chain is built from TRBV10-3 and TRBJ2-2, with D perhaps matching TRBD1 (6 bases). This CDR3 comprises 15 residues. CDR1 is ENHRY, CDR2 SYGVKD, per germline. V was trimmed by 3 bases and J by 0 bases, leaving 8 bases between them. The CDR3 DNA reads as TGTGCCATCAGTGACAGGGGATCGAACACCGGGGAGCTGTTTTTT. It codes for CAISDRGSNTGELFF.

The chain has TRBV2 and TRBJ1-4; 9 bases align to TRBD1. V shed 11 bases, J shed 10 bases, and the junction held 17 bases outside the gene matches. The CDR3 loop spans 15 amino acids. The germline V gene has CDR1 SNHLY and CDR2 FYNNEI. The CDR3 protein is CAAKTGGEEIAKLFF. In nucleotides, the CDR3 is TGTGCCGCGAAAACAGGGGGCGAGGAAATTGCAAAACTGTTTTTT.

CDR3 DNA: TGTGCCATCAGTTACGGGGAGACAGACTATGGCTACACCTTC. Amino acids: CAISYGETDYGYTF. The chain couples TRBV10-3 to TRBJ1-2; TRBD1 might be the D (5 bases). The CDR3 covers 14 residues. The V gene lost 5 bases and the J gene lost 3 bases, with 13 bases spanning the gap. Per germline, CDR1 ENHRY and CDR2 SYGVKD.

The chain's CDR3 is CSVFRTGGYEQYF. CDR3 sequence (DNA): TGCAGCGTTTTCAGGACAGGGGGCTACGAGCAGTACTTC. This chain uses TRBV29-1 with TRBJ2-7; 10 bases are shared with TRBD1. Germline V gene lookup returns CDR1 SQVTM and CDR2 ANQGSEA. The CDR3 length is 13 residues. V was clipped by 5 bases and J by 3 bases; unmatched bases: 4.

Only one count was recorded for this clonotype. Here the CDR3 DNA reads TGTGCCAGCAGGGAGGGGCTGAAGGGCTACACCTTC. It codes for CASREGLKGYTF. This chain uses TRBV2 with TRBJ1-2; weak D call: TRBD1 (5 bases). V lost 6 bases, J lost 8 bases, and 13 bases lay in between. Per germline, CDR1 SNHLY and CDR2 FYNNEI. This CDR3 region has 12 residues.

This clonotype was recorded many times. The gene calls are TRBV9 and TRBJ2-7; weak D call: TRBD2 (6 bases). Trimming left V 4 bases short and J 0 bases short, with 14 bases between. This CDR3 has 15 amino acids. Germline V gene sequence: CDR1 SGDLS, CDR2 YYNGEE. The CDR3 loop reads CASSPYPGSSYEQYF. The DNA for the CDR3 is TGTGCCAGCAGCCCCTATCCCGGGAGCTCCTACGAGCAGTACTTC.

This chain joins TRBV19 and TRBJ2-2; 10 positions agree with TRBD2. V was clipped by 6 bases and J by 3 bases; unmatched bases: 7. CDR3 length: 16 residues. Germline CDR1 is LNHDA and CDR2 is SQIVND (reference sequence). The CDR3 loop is CASRVSGGAHTGELFF. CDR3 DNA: TGTGCCAGTAGGGTAAGCGGGGGGGCCCACACCGGGGAGCTGTTTTTT.

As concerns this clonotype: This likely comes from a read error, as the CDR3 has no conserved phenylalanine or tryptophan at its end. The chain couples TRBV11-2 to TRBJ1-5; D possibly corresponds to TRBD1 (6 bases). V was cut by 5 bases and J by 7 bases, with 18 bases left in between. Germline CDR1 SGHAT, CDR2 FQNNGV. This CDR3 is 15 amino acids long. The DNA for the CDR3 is TGTGCCAGCAGCCCGGGACACCGGGGCGAACAGCCCCAGCATTCT. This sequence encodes CASSPGHRGEQPQHS.

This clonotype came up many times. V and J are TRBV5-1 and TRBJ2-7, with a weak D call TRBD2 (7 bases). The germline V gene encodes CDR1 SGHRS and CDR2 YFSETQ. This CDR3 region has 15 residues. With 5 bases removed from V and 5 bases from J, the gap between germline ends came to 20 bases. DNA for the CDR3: TGCGCCAGCAGGACTACACGGGGGGCGAGACACGAGCAGTACTTC. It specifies CASRTTRGARHEQYF.

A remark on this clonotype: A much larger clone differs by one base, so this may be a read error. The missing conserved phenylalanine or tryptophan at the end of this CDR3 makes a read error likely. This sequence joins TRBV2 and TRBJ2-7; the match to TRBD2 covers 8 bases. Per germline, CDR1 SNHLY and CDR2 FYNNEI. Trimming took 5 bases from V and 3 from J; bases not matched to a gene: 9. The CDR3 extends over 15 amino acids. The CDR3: CASSRAGGVDYEQYL. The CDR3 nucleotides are TGTGCCAGCAGTCGGGCGGGGGGCGTAGACTACGAGCAGTACCTC.

CDR3 loop: CSVAQTNYGYTF. The CDR3 DNA follows: TGCAGCGTTGCCCAGACTAACTATGGCTACACCTTC. J is TRBJ1-2 and V is TRBV29-1; D is uncertain. CDR1 and CDR2 (germline): SQVTM, ANQGSEA. The CDR3 covers 12 residues. V lost 4 bases and J 0 bases, leaving 6 bases between the germline ends.

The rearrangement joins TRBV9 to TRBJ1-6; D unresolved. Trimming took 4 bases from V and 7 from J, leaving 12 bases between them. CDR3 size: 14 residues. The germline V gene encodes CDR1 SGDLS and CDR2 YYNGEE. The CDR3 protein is CASSLLGGNSPLHF. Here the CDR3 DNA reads TGTGCCAGCAGCCTCCTAGGTGGAAATTCACCCCTCCACTTT.

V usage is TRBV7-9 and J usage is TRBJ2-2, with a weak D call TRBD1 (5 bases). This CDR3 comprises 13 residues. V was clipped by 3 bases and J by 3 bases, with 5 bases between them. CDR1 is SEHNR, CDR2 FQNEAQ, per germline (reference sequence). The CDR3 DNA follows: TGTGCCAGCAGCTTGACAGACACCGGGGAGCTGTTTTTT. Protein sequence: CASSLTDTGELFF.

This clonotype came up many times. The CDR3 bases are TGTGCCAGTAGTATTTCCCCTCCCGGGGGAGAGACCCAGTACTTC. Encoded protein: CASSISPPGGETQYF. The V call is TRBV19, the J call TRBJ2-5; a possible D gene is TRBD2 (6 bases). Germline loops: CDR1 LNHDA, CDR2 SQIVND (reference sequence). The CDR3 totals 15 residues. The ends were cut back, 3 bases at V and 4 bases at J, with 15 bases in the middle. Supplemented by reference TRBV19 and TRBJ2-5, the full variable domain reads DGGITQSPKYLFRKEGQNVTLSCEQNLNHDAMYWYRQDPGQGLRLIYYSQIVNDFQKGDIAEGYSVSREKKESFPLTVTSAQKNPTAFYLCASSISPPGGETQYFGPGTRLLVL.

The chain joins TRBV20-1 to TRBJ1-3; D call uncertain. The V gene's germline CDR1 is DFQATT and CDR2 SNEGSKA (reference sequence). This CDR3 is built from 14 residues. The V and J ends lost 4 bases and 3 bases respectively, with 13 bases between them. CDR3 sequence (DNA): TGCAGTGCTACCCTTGGGCGAGGTGGAAACACCATATATTTT. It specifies CSATLGRGGNTIYF.

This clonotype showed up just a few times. DNA of the CDR3: TGTGCCAGTAGTCTCTCACCGACAGGGAATTCACCCCTCCACTTT. It is translated as CASSLSPTGNSPLHF. This sequence joins TRBV19 and TRBJ1-6, with TRBD1 matching 7 bases. The CDR3 spans 15 residues. The germline V gene has CDR1 LNHDA and CDR2 SQIVND (reference sequence). J gave up 7 bases and V 5 bases, and 8 bases lay outside the gene matches.